This TCR beta chain was sequenced for a study of cytomegalovirus exposure and HLA in healthy donors. Overall study findings and caveats: Reports described diagnosis of cytomegalovirus status by the classifier as highly specific and sensitive.

A few counts support this clone. Its antigen is currently unknown. This PCR relied on a set of 60 Vbeta primers and 13 Jbeta primers. Sequenced by immunoSEQ multiplex PCR; TCRdb stores in-frame clones only, minus some. The repertoire consists of under 200,000 clones, with approximately 81% occurring once and the leading ten covering about 2%. The TCR was taken from a woman aged 45-60 years in good health and CMV-seronegative. Sequencing was performed on PBMCs.

The CDR3, as DNA: TGCGCCAGCAGCTCACTAGCGGGGGGGCCAGATACGCAGTATTTT. It is translated as CASSSLAGGPDTQYF. The chain has TRBV4-3 and TRBJ2-3, with 13 bases identical to TRBD2. CDR1 is LGHNA, CDR2 YSLEER, per germline. V gave up 5 bases and J gave up 4 bases; unmatched junction bases: 3. The CDR3 is made up of 15 amino acids.